This TCR beta chain was sequenced during a study of blood T cell repertoires in COVID-19. Study context: Donors in the United States, Italy and Spain gave samples during acute or convalescent COVID-19.

Authors' methods: Reference gene primer amplification in the assay estimated nucleated cell counts. This table comes from immunoSEQ multiplex PCR, and its TCRdb copy is limited to in-frame clones, with some not included. V and J calls and clone size are as listed in that table; D and trimming were resolved from the DNA. The sample has just over 150,000 clones; approximately 88% are singletons. The receptor's source is a woman between 45 and 60 years old who had recovered from COVID-19. Sequences were obtained from PBMCs or T cells enriched from blood (not recorded which).

The CDR3 DNA reads as TGTGCCACCTCGACAGGGGATGAGCAGTTCTTC. Amino acid sequence: CATSTGDEQFF. V usage is TRBV11-2 and J usage is TRBJ2-1; 8 bases align to TRBD1. V was clipped by 10 bases and J by 8 bases; unmatched bases: 4. The germline CDR1 and CDR2 sequences are SGHAT and FQNNGV. The CDR3 contains 11 residues.